This entry lists 19 T cell receptor beta chains sequenced from one sample in a study of T cell responses to AZD1222 COVID-19 vaccine. Sequenced by immunoSEQ multiplex PCR; TCRdb stores in-frame clones only, minus some. This sample has 170,000 or so clones; 90% occur once, and the top ten carry about 2.8%. The specimen comprised peripheral blood, sampled on day 0 of AZD1222 vaccination. The receptor source for this set is an adult in good health.

The chain joins TRBV7-2 to TRBJ2-7, with D possibly being TRBD1 or TRBD2 (6 bases each). Trimming left V 5 bases short and J 2 bases short, with 19 bases between. This CDR3 contains 16 residues. The germline CDR1 and CDR2 sequences are SGHTA and FQGNSA. Here the CDR3 DNA reads TGTGCCAGCAGCCCGGAGGGACAATCCCTGACCTACGAGCAGTACTTC. Amino acid sequence: CASSPEGQSLTYEQYF.

CDR3 sequence (DNA): TGTGCCAGCAGTCCATCACCGGGACAGGGAAACCTCTACAATGAGCAGTTCTTC. This encodes CASSPSPGQGNLYNEQFF. The chain carries TRBV27 and TRBJ2-1; TRBD1 matches at 9 bases. The CDR3 spans 18 residues. V lost 5 bases, J lost 3 bases, and 14 bases stayed unmatched. In germline, CDR1 is MNHEY, CDR2 SMNVEV (reference sequence).

The J gene is TRBJ2-2, the V gene TRBV4-2; 8 bases are shared with TRBD2. The CDR3 sequence is 14 residues long. Germline V CDR1 and CDR2: LGHNA, YNFKEQ. V shed 2 bases and J 4 bases; nucleotides not matched to a gene: 0. The CDR3 spells CASSQSGGTGELFF. The CDR3 DNA reads TGTGCCAGCAGCCAAAGCGGGGGCACCGGGGAGCTGTTTTTT.

This chain joins TRBV2 and TRBJ2-2, with D perhaps matching TRBD1 (6 bases). This CDR3 region has 14 residues. Trimming left V 7 bases short and J 2 bases short, with 11 bases between. The germline V gene encodes CDR1 SNHLY and CDR2 FYNNEI. The CDR3 is CASNPDSNTGELFF. CDR3 coding DNA: TGTGCCAGCAACCCGGACAGTAACACCGGGGAGCTGTTTTTT.

This chain uses TRBV12-3 or TRBV12-4 with TRBJ2-3, with D uncertain. The V gene lost 6 bases and the J gene lost 3 bases, with 4 bases spanning the gap. The CDR3 runs to 11 residues. The CDR3 protein is CASRQTDTQYF. The CDR3 DNA reads as TGTGCCAGCAGACAGACAGATACGCAGTATTTT.

This clone was seen once. The genes are TRBV6-2 or TRBV6-3 and TRBJ2-2; D gene uncertain. The CDR3 spans 14 residues. Trimming removed 3 bases from V and 3 bases from J, with 8 bases in between. The germline V gene has CDR1 MNHEY and CDR2 SVGEGT. CDR3 in DNA: TGTGCCAGCAGTTATAAGCCCCACACCGGGGAGCTGTTTTTT. Translating gives CASSYKPHTGELFF.

This clone was found a few times. The rearrangement joins TRBV2 to TRBJ1-1, with D possibly being TRBD1 (5 bases). Germline V lookup: CDR1 SNHLY, CDR2 FYNNEI. CDR3 length: 10 amino acids. Trimming removed 10 bases at V and 8 bases at J, with 11 bases between. The CDR3: CAISEGEAFF. CDR3 coding DNA: TGTGCCATCTCGGAGGGGGAAGCTTTCTTT.

The gene calls are TRBV7-3 and TRBJ2-2, with 10 bases fitting TRBD2. Germline V gives CDR1 SGHTA, CDR2 FQGTGA. Trimming at V came to 4 bases and at J to 7 bases, leaving 6 bases not matched to a gene. The CDR3 has 15 amino acids. Here the CDR3 reads CASSSLAGASGELFF. The CDR3 coding sequence is TGTGCCAGCAGCTCCCTAGCGGGGGCGAGCGGGGAGCTGTTTTTT.

A single count supports this clone. The chain couples TRBV7-3 to TRBJ2-3; D might be TRBD1 (6 bases). Germline V gives CDR1 SGHTA, CDR2 FQGTGA. V was trimmed by 6 bases and J by 6 bases, leaving 13 bases between them. This CDR3 is built from 13 residues. The CDR3 nucleotides read TGTGCCAGCAGAAGTGGGGGCGGGGATACGCAGTATTTT. It encodes CASRSGGGDTQYF.

The gene calls are TRBV6-2 or TRBV6-3 and TRBJ2-7; 16 bases agree with TRBD2. The CDR3 is 21 residues long. Trimming at V came to 5 bases and at J to 2 bases, leaving 18 bases not matched to a gene. Per germline, CDR1 MNHEY and CDR2 SVGEGT. CDR3 region: CASSPTAHGTSGGARTYEQYF. The CDR3 DNA follows: TGTGCCAGCAGTCCCACGGCCCACGGGACTAGCGGGGGGGCAAGGACCTACGAGCAGTACTTC.

This rearrangement joins TRBV11-3 to TRBJ2-7; D is undetermined. This CDR3 region has 13 residues. The ends were cut back, 5 bases at V and 3 bases at J, with 11 bases in the middle. Germline V gives CDR1 SGHNT, CDR2 YENEEA. The chain's CDR3 is CASSERQNYEQYF. The CDR3, as DNA: TGTGCCAGCAGCGAGCGCCAGAACTACGAGCAGTACTTC.

The chain employs TRBV19 and TRBJ1-2, with 7 bases aligning to TRBD1. Germline V gene data show CDR1 as LNHDA and CDR2 as SQIVND (reference sequence). V trimming: 5 bases; J trimming: 0 bases; junction bases outside the gene matches: 6. The CDR3 sequence is 15 residues long. The CDR3 bases are TGTGCCAGTAGTCCCCGAGACAGGGCTAACTATGGCTACACCTTC. Translated: CASSPRDRANYGYTF.

The chain employs TRBV5-1 and TRBJ1-3; D perhaps matches TRBD1 (5 bases). Between the trimmed V and J ends, which lost 0 bases and 3 bases, there was a span of 13 bases. This CDR3 spans 16 amino acids. Germline CDR1 reads SGHRS; CDR2 reads YFSETQ. Here the CDR3 reads CASSLAGGGVGNTIYF. The CDR3 coding sequence is TGCGCCAGCAGCTTGGCCGGGGGAGGAGTTGGAAACACCATATATTTT.

The chain couples TRBV6-5 to TRBJ1-4, with D maybe TRBD1 (5 bases). The germline V gene has CDR1 MNHEY and CDR2 SVGAGI. The CDR3 consists of 15 residues. V lost 6 bases and J 2 bases, leaving 13 bases between the germline ends. CDR3 nucleotides: TGTGCCAGCAGACGGGACTCCGCGACTAATGAAAAACTGTTTTTT. Amino acid sequence: CASRRDSATNEKLFF.

The sample holds one count of this clone. The V gene is TRBV5-8, the J gene TRBJ2-2; D unresolved. This CDR3 is built from 12 residues. The V end lost 0 bases, the J end lost 7 bases, and 4 bases lay between the germline ends. In germline, CDR1 is SGHTS, CDR2 YDEGEE. CDR3: CASSLGVGELFF. The CDR3 bases are TGTGCCAGCAGCTTGGGGGTCGGGGAGCTGTTTTTT.

The rearrangement uses TRBV29-1 and TRBJ2-7; TRBD2 matches 15 bases. Per germline, CDR1 SQVTM and CDR2 ANQGSEA. CDR3 size: 16 residues. Losses at the gene ends were 4 bases for V and 6 bases for J; bases not matched to a gene: 10. DNA of the CDR3: TGCAGCGTTGCACCGGGACTAGCGGGGGGCCGAGGCGAGCAGTACTTC. It encodes CSVAPGLAGGRGEQYF.

Only one count was recorded for this clone. The chain carries TRBV5-4 and TRBJ1-1, with TRBD1 identical over 10 bases. The CDR3 spans 16 residues. Germline CDR1 and CDR2: SGHNT and YYREEE (reference sequence). V was clipped by 0 bases and J by 9 bases; unmatched bases: 11. The CDR3 bases are TGTGCCAGCAGCTTGGCCAGGGGGACAGGGGTTAATCAAGCTTTCTTT. This gives the protein CASSLARGTGVNQAFF.

The gene calls are TRBV11-2 and TRBJ2-1; a weak D match, TRBD1 (5 bases). The germline V and J ends were trimmed by 3 bases and 0 bases, with 6 bases remaining between them. CDR1 and CDR2 from the germline V gene are SGHAT and FQNNGV. The CDR3 contains 14 residues. As DNA, the CDR3 is TGTGCCAGCAGCTTCAGGGACTCCTACAATGAGCAGTTCTTC. Protein: CASSFRDSYNEQFF.

This chain links TRBV6-5 with TRBJ2-7, with TRBD2 matching over 10 bases. V trimming: 7 bases; J trimming: 3 bases; junction bases outside the gene matches: 6. The CDR3 covers 14 residues. Germline values: CDR1 MNHEY, CDR2 SVGAGI. The CDR3: CASMPAGGFYEQYF. The CDR3 coding sequence is TGTGCCAGCATGCCAGCGGGGGGGTTCTACGAGCAGTACTTC.